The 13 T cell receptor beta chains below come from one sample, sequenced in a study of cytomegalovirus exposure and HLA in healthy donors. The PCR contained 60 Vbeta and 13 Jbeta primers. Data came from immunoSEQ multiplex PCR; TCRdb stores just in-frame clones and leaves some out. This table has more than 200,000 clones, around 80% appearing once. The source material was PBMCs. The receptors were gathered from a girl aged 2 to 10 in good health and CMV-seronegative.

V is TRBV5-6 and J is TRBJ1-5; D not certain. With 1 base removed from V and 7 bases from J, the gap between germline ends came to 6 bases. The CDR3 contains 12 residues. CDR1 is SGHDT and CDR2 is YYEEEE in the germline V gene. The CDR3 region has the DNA TGTGCCAGCAGCTTGTGGCAGCAGCCCCAGCATTTT. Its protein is CASSLWQQPQHF.

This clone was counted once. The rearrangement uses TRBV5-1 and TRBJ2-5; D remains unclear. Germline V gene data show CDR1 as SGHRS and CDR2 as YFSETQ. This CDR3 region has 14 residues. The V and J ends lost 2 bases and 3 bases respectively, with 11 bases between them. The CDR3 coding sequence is TGCGCCAGCAGCTTCCAGGTTTTAGAAGAGACCCAGTACTTC. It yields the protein CASSFQVLEETQYF.

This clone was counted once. The CDR3 sequence is CASSPSRDKDTEAFF. DNA of the CDR3: TGTGCCAGCAGCCCATCCCGGGATAAGGATACTGAAGCTTTCTTT. This chain joins TRBV7-2 and TRBJ1-1; D is unresolved. The germline gives CDR1 SGHTA, CDR2 FQGNSA. V was trimmed by 5 bases and J by 5 bases, leaving 18 bases between them. The CDR3 is 15 residues long.

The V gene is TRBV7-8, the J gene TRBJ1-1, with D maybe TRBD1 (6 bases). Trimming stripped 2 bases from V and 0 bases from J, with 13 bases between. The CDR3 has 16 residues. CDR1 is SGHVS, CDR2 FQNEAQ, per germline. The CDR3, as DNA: TGTGCCAGCAGCTTAAGGGCCAGGGGCATGAACACTGAAGCTTTCTTT. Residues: CASSLRARGMNTEAFF.

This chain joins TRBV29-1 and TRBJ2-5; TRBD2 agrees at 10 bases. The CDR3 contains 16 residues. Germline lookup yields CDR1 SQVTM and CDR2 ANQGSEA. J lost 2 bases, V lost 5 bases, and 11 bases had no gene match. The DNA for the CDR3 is TGCAGCGTTCGAGCCCCCCAACTAGCGGGGCAAGAGACCCAGTACTTC. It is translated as CSVRAPQLAGQETQYF.

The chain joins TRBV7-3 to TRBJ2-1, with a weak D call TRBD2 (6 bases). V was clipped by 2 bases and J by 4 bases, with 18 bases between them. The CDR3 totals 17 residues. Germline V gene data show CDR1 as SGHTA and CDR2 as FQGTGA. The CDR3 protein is CASSLYPGTRMYNEQFF. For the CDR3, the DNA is TGTGCCAGCAGCTTATACCCCGGGACTCGAATGTACAATGAGCAGTTCTTC.

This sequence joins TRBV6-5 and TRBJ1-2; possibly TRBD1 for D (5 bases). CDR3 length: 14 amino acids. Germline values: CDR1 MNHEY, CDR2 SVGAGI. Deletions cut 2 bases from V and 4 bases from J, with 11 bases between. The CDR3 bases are TGTGCCAGCAGTTACAACACAGGATCCTATGGCTACACCTTC. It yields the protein CASSYNTGSYGYTF.

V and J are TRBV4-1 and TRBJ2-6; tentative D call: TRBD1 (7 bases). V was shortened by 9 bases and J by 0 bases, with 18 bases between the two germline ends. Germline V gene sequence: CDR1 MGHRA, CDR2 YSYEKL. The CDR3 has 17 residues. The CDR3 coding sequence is TGCGCCAGTAAGCTGGCGGGGACAGCCTCTGGGGCCAACGTCCTGACTTTC. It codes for CASKLAGTASGANVLTF.

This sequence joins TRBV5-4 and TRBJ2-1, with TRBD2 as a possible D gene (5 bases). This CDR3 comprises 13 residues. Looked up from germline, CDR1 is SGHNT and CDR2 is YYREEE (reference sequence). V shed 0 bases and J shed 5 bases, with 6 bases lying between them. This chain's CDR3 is CASSLAGNNEQFF. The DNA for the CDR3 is TGTGCCAGCAGCTTGGCGGGGAACAATGAGCAGTTCTTC.

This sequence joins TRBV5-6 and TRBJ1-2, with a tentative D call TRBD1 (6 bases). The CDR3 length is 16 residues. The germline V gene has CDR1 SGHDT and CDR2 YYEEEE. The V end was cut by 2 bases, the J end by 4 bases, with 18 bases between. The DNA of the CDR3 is TGTGCCAGCAGCTTCCAAGCAGGGGAATATGCCTATGGCTACACCTTC. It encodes CASSFQAGEYAYGYTF.

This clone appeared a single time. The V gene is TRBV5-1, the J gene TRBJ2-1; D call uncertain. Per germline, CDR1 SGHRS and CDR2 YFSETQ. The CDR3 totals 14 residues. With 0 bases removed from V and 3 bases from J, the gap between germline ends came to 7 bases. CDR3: CASSLESSYNEQFF. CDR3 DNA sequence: TGCGCCAGCAGCTTGGAGTCTAGCTACAATGAGCAGTTCTTC. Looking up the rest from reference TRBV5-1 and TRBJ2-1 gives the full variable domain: KAGVTQTPRYLIKTRGQQVTLSCSPISGHRSVSWYQQTPGQGLQFLFEYFSETQRNKGNFPGRFSGRQFSNSRSEMNVSTLELGDSALYLCASSLESSYNEQFFGPGTRLTVL.

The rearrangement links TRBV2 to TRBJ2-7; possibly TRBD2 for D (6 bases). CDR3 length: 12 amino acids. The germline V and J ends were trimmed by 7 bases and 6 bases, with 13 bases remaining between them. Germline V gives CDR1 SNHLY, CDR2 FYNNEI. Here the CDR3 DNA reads TGTGCCAGCACCGGAGGGGAGGCCGAGCAGTACTTC. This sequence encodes CASTGGEAEQYF.

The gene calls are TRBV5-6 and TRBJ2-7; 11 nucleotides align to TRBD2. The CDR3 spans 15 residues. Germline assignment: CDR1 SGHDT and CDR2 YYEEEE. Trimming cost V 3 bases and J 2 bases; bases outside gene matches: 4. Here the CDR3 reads CASSYSTSGAYEQYF. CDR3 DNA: TGTGCCAGCAGCTACTCGACTAGCGGGGCCTACGAGCAGTACTTC. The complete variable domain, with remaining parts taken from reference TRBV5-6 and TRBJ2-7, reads DAGVTQSPTHLIKTRGQQVTLRCSPKSGHDTVSWYQQALGQGPQFIFQYYEEEERQRGNFPDRFSGHQFPNYSSELNVNALLLGDSALYLCASSYSTSGAYEQYFGPGTRLTVT.